This record concerns one T cell receptor beta chain sequence. Its antigen is still unknown. No base quality values were provided; no much bigger clone lies one nucleotide off. TCRbeta CDR3 regions were amplified from genomic DNA using the immunoSEQ Assay, a bias-controlled multiplex PCR. In the source study's methods: The number of nucleated cells in each sample was estimated by amplification of reference gene primers within the assay. To quantify the absolute abundance of each unique TCRbeta CDR3 rearrangement, sequence reads were collapsed and filtered. For each sample, productive Simpson clonality was calculated as the square root of Simpson's diversity index across productive rearrangements. This immuneACCESS table, as held by TCRdb, lists in-frame sequences with V and J called but not all clones. Of the missing ones, under half trace to an unresolved V gene in checked studies; the others have no known cause. V, J and clone size reflect that table, while D and trimming were determined from the DNA. This sample lists fewer than 110,000 clones; almost 90% were detected once. About 3% of the sample lies in the top ten.

Collaborating institutions collected whole blood in K2EDTA tubes following their own protocols. For TCRbeta analysis, collaborators shipped samples in one of three forms: frozen whole blood, isolated PBMCs, or DNA extracted from either of those sample types. This record comes from a study of blood T cell repertoires in COVID-19 (dated by TCRdb to the early 2020s). At the level of the whole study: Collaborator samples came from the United States, Italy and Spain and covered acute and convalescent phases of COVID-19. The prospective study material was composed of cDNA or gDNA derived from T cells, B-cell-depleted T cells, or PBMCs. Deeply sampled blood TCRbeta repertoires from subjects exposed to, actively infected with, or recovered from COVID-19 were included in the dataset. The repertoires were released in a freely available public database meant as a resource for research on the immune response to SARS-CoV-2. Samples came from the ongoing ImmuneRACE study (first 160 participants) plus 1,254 subjects from 6 global collaborators. Nearly every sample came with metadata listing a de-identified subject ID, COVID-19 status, age in years and sex. Where available, HLA class I and class II types were obtained from metadata supplied by the sample provider rather than from assay-based typing. On the study overall, not on this receptor specifically: Clinical and demographic metadata were provided uncurated, with the amount varying by source and participant.

The specimen sequenced was peripheral blood. The TCR was taken from a human donor in a cohort sampled during active COVID-19.

The DNA is TGTGCCAGCAAAAGAGACAGCACTGAAGCTTTCTTT. Its amino acids are CASKRDSTEAFF. The chain joins TRBV12-3 or TRBV12-4 to TRBJ1-1, and perhaps TRBD1 as D gene, on 5 matching bases. The CDR3 holds 12 amino acids from the cysteine to the phenylalanine. The sequence is cut down to CDR3 DNA, 36 bases in frame from base 1. Cut back by 7 bases and 4 bases, the V and J ends lie 10 bases apart.